Listed here is a single T cell receptor beta chain. The CDR3 covers 17 residues. Germline loops: CDR1 MNHEY, CDR2 SMNVEV (reference sequence). The V segment lost 5 bases and the J segment 6 bases; nucleotides outside the gene matches: 11. The data originate from a study of tumor-infiltrating lymphocytes in oesophageal squamous cell carcinoma. TCRdb re-called the PCR reads with MiXCR, one entry per CDR3 protein. Of 10,000 or so distinct CDR3 sequences in the sample, approximately 62% are singletons; the top ten hold around a third. This clonotype originated in a male donor with esophageal squamous cell carcinoma. The material sequenced was esophageal tumor tissue. The chain recombines TRBV27 with TRBJ2-1, with 12 bases aligning to TRBD2. As DNA, the CDR3 is TGTGCCAGCAGTCCAATAGCGACTAGCGGGAGTTCCAATGAGCAGTTCTTC. Protein sequence: CASSPIATSGSSNEQFF.